This TCR beta chain was profiled in a study of blood T cell repertoires in COVID-19. Study context: T cells, B-cell-depleted T cells, or PBMCs provided the cDNA or gDNA that served as material.

V was cut by 8 bases and J by 5 bases, with 9 bases left in between. Germline CDR1 is LNHNV and CDR2 is YYDKDF (reference sequence). The CDR3 is 11 amino acids. Per the original data handling: Estimated nucleated cell counts came from reference gene primer amplification. Some clones are missing from TCRdb's copy, which holds only in-frame ones; the method was immunoSEQ multiplex PCR. V, J and clone size are taken as reported in that table, and D and trimming were inferred from the DNA itself. Among 200,000 to 300,000 clones listed, 85% were seen once. The receptor was derived from a woman aged 55-75 years with active or convalescent COVID-19. Sequencing was carried out using peripheral blood. The chain joins TRBV15 to TRBJ1-2, with D possibly matching TRBD1 (5 bases). CDR3 residues: CATSRGYGYTF. CDR3 bases: TGTGCCACCTCTCGGGGGTATGGCTACACCTTC. Full variable domain (remainder filled in from reference TRBV15 and TRBJ1-2): DAMVIQNPRYQVTQFGKPVTLSCSQTLNHNVMYWYQQKSSQAPKLLFHYYDKDFNNEADTPDNFQSRRPNTSFCFLDIRSPGLGDTAMYLCATSRGYGYTFGSGTRLTVV.